The 10 T cell receptor beta chains in this list originate from one sample, sequenced in a study of a mutant IDH1 vaccine in newly diagnosed glioma. No antigens are known for them. Described time point: week 47, end of study. Each dose of the vaccine consisted of 300 ug of mutant IDH1 20-mer peptide, with topical imiquimod. Assay: immunoSEQ multiplex PCR; the TCRdb copy retains only in-frame clones and omits some. The sample consists of 77,000 or so clones, 75% to 85% of them appearing once. Sequencing was performed on PBMCs, taken from a glioma patient whose treatment included an IDH1 peptide vaccine. The receptors were sampled from a man aged 35-49 years with glioma.

The J gene is TRBJ2-3, the V gene TRBV10-3; 9 bases map to TRBD1. Germline V CDR1 and CDR2: ENHRY, SYGVKD. The length of the CDR3 is 15 residues. The junction had 5 bases not matched to a gene; V was cut back by 4 bases and J by 3 bases. DNA for the CDR3: TGTGCCATCAGTGCCGGGACAGGGAGGACAGATACGCAGTATTTT. Residues: CAISAGTGRTDTQYF.

The CDR3 coding sequence is TGTGCCAGCAGCTTAAGCAACAGTTGGTACGAGCAGTACTTC. This gives the protein CASSLSNSWYEQYF. This rearrangement joins TRBV7-2 to TRBJ2-7; no clear D. The V gene lost 2 bases and the J gene lost 4 bases, with 12 bases spanning the gap. This CDR3 has 14 amino acids. Germline CDR1 SGHTA, CDR2 FQGNSA.

The chain combines TRBV7-2 with TRBJ2-1; 11 bases map to TRBD2. The CDR3 consists of 16 residues. From germline, CDR1 is SGHTA and CDR2 FQGNSA. Germline trimming cut 1 base from V and 8 bases from J; bases unmatched to any gene: 7. This CDR3 reads CASSLGLAGHYDEQFF. The CDR3 DNA is TGTGCCAGCAGCTTAGGACTAGCGGGACATTACGATGAGCAGTTCTTC. The entire variable domain, with the rest obtained from reference TRBV7-2 and TRBJ2-1, is as follows: GAGVSQSPSNKVTEKGKDVELRCDPISGHTALYWYRQSLGQGLEFLIYFQGNSAPDKSGLPSDRFSAERTGGSVSTLTIQRTQQEDSAVYLCASSLGLAGHYDEQFFGPGTRLTVL.

The CDR3 DNA sequence: TGCAGCGTTGCACACGTCTCCGAGCAGTACTTC. Translated: CSVAHVSEQYF. The V call is TRBV29-1, the J call TRBJ2-7; D is uncertain. V was pared by 4 bases and J by 6 bases, with 10 bases between. The CDR3 length is 11 residues. Germline lookup yields CDR1 SQVTM and CDR2 ANQGSEA.

The rearrangement uses TRBV18 and TRBJ2-3; possible D gene TRBD2, 6 bases. The germline V gene has CDR1 KGHSH and CDR2 LQKENI. V gave up 0 bases and J gave up 0 bases, with 10 bases separating them. The CDR3 has 16 residues. This CDR3 is CASSPPIRGSTDTQYF. The CDR3 DNA reads as TGTGCCAGCTCACCACCGATCCGGGGGAGCACAGATACGCAGTATTTT.

This clone was detected only a few times. The V gene is TRBV7-9, the J gene TRBJ1-2; D gene unclear. CDR3 size: 15 residues. CDR1 is SEHNR, CDR2 FQNEAQ, per germline (reference sequence). V shed 0 bases and J shed 4 bases, with 12 bases lying between them. CDR3 sequence: CASSLAPSFIYGYTF. Written as DNA, the CDR3 is TGTGCCAGCAGCTTAGCCCCCAGTTTTATCTATGGCTACACCTTC.

The chain carries TRBV27 and TRBJ2-2; D perhaps matches TRBD2 (5 bases). Trimming removed 0 bases from V and 0 bases from J, with 14 bases in between. Germline CDR1 MNHEY, CDR2 SMNVEV (reference sequence). CDR3 length equals 18 residues. Written as DNA, the CDR3 is TGTGCCAGCAGTTTATCGCCTAGCAAATACGCGAACACCGGGGAGCTGTTTTTT. Amino acids: CASSLSPSKYANTGELFF.

V is TRBV6-5 and J is TRBJ2-3; 9 positions agree with TRBD1. V shed 4 bases, J shed 3 bases, and the junction held 5 bases outside the gene matches. This CDR3 comprises 15 residues. Germline CDR1 and CDR2: MNHEY and SVGAGI. CDR3 sequence reads: CASSLTGQGTDTQYF. The CDR3 DNA sequence: TGTGCCAGCAGTTTAACCGGACAGGGGACAGATACGCAGTATTTT.

The V gene is TRBV6-1, the J gene TRBJ1-2, with D possibly being TRBD1 (5 bases). Germline assignment: CDR1 MNHNS and CDR2 SASEGT. V was pared by 5 bases and J by 7 bases, with 17 bases between. The CDR3 extends over 14 amino acids. CDR3 nucleotides: TGTGCCAGCAGTCCCTCCCCGGGACTTCGTGGCTACACCTTC. This gives the protein CASSPSPGLRGYTF.

This chain links TRBV7-2 with TRBJ1-1; the D is unclear. Trimming cost V 5 bases and J 0 bases, with 10 bases left between them. Germline CDR1 reads SGHTA; CDR2 reads FQGNSA. The CDR3 is 14 residues long. CDR3 bases: TGTGCCAGCAGCCCTCGGCAGTTGAACACTGAAGCTTTCTTT. Encoded protein: CASSPRQLNTEAFF.